The 28 T cell receptor beta chains given below trace back to one sample, sequenced in a study of shared clonotypes between healthy human individuals. The data were produced by immunoSEQ multiplex PCR, yet TCRdb's version contains in-frame clones alone and is incomplete. The sample carries approximately 1.4 million clones, 95% to 99% recorded once. The specimen was naive CD4+ T cells sorted from blood. Subset here: CD45RA+ positively selected. The receptor set was obtained from a man aged 25-40 years in good health.

The chain links TRBV5-4 to TRBJ2-7; 8 nucleotides agree with TRBD1. Germline CDR1 and CDR2: SGHNT and YYREEE (reference sequence). CDR3 length: 12 amino acids. Germline trimming cut 5 bases from V and 6 bases from J; bases unmatched to any gene: 4. The CDR3 loop is CASSRQGSEQYF. The CDR3 DNA is TGTGCCAGCAGTCGACAGGGGTCCGAGCAGTACTTC. Together with reference TRBV5-4 and TRBJ2-7, the CDR3 gives the full variable domain: ETGVTQSPTHLIKTRGQQVTLRCSSQSGHNTVSWYQQALGQGPQFIFQYYREEENGRGNFPPRFSGLQFPNYSSELNVNALELDDSALYLCASSRQGSEQYFGPGTRLTVT.

The CDR3 nucleotides read TGTGCCAGCAGCTTAGAGTGGCCCATTTCAGCCTACAATGAGCAGTTCTTC. This sequence encodes CASSLEWPISAYNEQFF. The V gene is TRBV7-2, the J gene TRBJ2-1; D is uncertain. This CDR3 region has 17 residues. Germline CDR1 and CDR2: SGHTA and FQGNSA. V shed 1 base and J shed 2 bases, with 15 bases lying between them.

This chain connects TRBV5-5 to TRBJ1-4; TRBD1 might be the D (5 bases). There are 14 residues in the CDR3. The ends were cut back, 0 bases at V and 8 bases at J, with 11 bases in the middle. Germline-derived CDR1 and CDR2 are SGHKS and YYEKEE (reference sequence). The CDR3 DNA is TGTGCCAGCAGCTTGGCCGTTCAGGGAGAAAAACTGTTTTTT. Amino acid sequence: CASSLAVQGEKLFF.

J is TRBJ2-3 and V is TRBV7-8, with 8 bases lining up with TRBD2. The J segment lost 0 bases and the V segment lost 5 bases, leaving 7 bases of the junction unmatched. CDR1 is SGHVS and CDR2 is FQNEAQ in the germline V gene. The CDR3 runs to 16 residues. The CDR3 reads CASSQQGTRSTDTQYF. The DNA for the CDR3 is TGTGCCAGCAGCCAGCAGGGGACTAGGAGCACAGATACGCAGTATTTT.

The V gene is TRBV14, the J gene TRBJ2-1; 15 positions match TRBD2. The length of the CDR3 is 18 residues. The V segment lost 2 bases and the J segment 3 bases; nucleotides outside the gene matches: 5. Germline-derived CDR1 and CDR2 are SGHDN and FVKESK. The CDR3 region has the DNA TGTGCCAGCAGCCAACGCGGACTAGCGGGGGGGGTCTACAATGAGCAGTTCTTC. The encoded protein is CASSQRGLAGGVYNEQFF. The full variable domain, its missing parts supplied by reference TRBV14 and TRBJ2-1, is EAGVTQFPSHSVIEKGQTVTLRCDPISGHDNLYWYRRVMGKEIKFLLHFVKESKQDESGMPNNRFLAERTGGTYSTLKVQPAELEDSGVYFCASSQRGLAGGVYNEQFFGPGTRLTVL.

V usage is TRBV7-2 and J usage is TRBJ2-5, with D uncertain. CDR1 and CDR2 from the germline V gene are SGHTA and FQGNSA. CDR3 size: 13 residues. V was cut by 5 bases and J by 3 bases, with 10 bases left in between. DNA of the CDR3: TGTGCCAGCAGCCGACCTTGGGAAGAGACCCAGTACTTC. The encoded protein is CASSRPWEETQYF.

DNA for the CDR3: TGCAGCGTTGTGGTAACTAGCGGGACGTCCTACAATGAGCAGTTCTTC. Its protein product is CSVVVTSGTSYNEQFF. The J gene is TRBJ2-1, the V gene TRBV29-1; 10 nucleotides align to TRBD2. CDR1 is SQVTM, CDR2 ANQGSEA, per germline. With 4 bases clipped from V and 1 base from J, the junction kept 7 bases outside the gene matches. The CDR3 consists of 16 residues.

The CDR3 DNA is TGTGCCAGCAGCTTATCACGCCAACTGAACACCGGGGAGCTGTTTTTT. Translated: CASSLSRQLNTGELFF. V is TRBV11-3 and J is TRBJ2-2, with D uncertain. Trimming left V 2 bases short and J 1 base short, with 11 bases between. From germline, CDR1 is SGHNT and CDR2 YENEEA. CDR3 length equals 16 residues.

J is TRBJ2-7 and V is TRBV28, with 9 bases that match TRBD2. The CDR3 sequence is 15 residues long. V lost 6 bases and J lost 3; bases outside the gene matches: 9. Germline values: CDR1 MDHEN, CDR2 SYDVKM. The CDR3 DNA reads as TGTGCCAGCAGCATCTATAGCGGGAGCATCTACGAGCAGTACTTC. It codes for CASSIYSGSIYEQYF.

The V and J genes are TRBV5-8 and TRBJ1-4; the D is unclear. This CDR3 has 11 amino acids. V shed 7 bases and J shed 8 bases, with 9 bases lying between them. CDR1 and CDR2 (germline): SGHTS, YDEGEE. For the CDR3, the DNA is TGTGCCAGCCAGTACCTGGAAAAACTGTTTTTT. This sequence encodes CASQYLEKLFF.

The chain joins TRBV11-2 to TRBJ2-7; 7 bases fit TRBD2. Germline assignment: CDR1 SGHAT and CDR2 FQNNGV. Unmatched junction bases numbered 10, after V lost 5 bases and J lost 0 bases. CDR3 length equals 16 residues. CDR3 coding DNA: TGTGCCAGCAGCCCGCCGACTAGCCGCAACTCCTACGAGCAGTACTTC. Its protein is CASSPPTSRNSYEQYF.

V is TRBV28 and J is TRBJ2-1; D is unclear. CDR3 size: 13 residues. Trimming shortened V by 6 bases and J by 2 bases, and 8 bases separated the two germline ends. Per germline, CDR1 MDHEN and CDR2 SYDVKM. The CDR3 reads CASSPNPYNEQFF. In DNA, the CDR3 is TGTGCCAGCAGCCCTAACCCCTACAATGAGCAGTTCTTC.

The genes are TRBV28 and TRBJ2-5; D perhaps matches TRBD2 (5 bases). V lost 3 bases and J 5 bases, leaving 19 bases between the germline ends. CDR3 length: 16 residues. From germline, CDR1 is MDHEN and CDR2 SYDVKM. The CDR3: CASSLGSPREPETQYF. The CDR3 DNA reads as TGTGCCAGCAGTTTGGGGTCTCCTCGGGAACCGGAGACCCAGTACTTC.

The chain links TRBV5-1 to TRBJ2-7, with 12 bases aligning to TRBD1. CDR1 SGHRS and CDR2 YFSETQ come from the germline V gene. CDR3 length equals 18 residues. J gave up 7 bases and V 1 base, and 15 bases lay outside the gene matches. CDR3 DNA: TGCGCCAGCAGCTTGCAAGGGGTCGGGACAGGGGGCGCGGAAGAGCAGTACTTC. Translating it yields CASSLQGVGTGGAEEQYF.

The chain recombines TRBV28 with TRBJ2-7; D tentatively reads TRBD1 or TRBD2 (6 bases each). The germline CDR1 and CDR2 sequences are MDHEN and SYDVKM. V was cut by 11 bases and J by 5 bases, with 16 bases left in between. The length of the CDR3 is 12 residues. The CDR3 DNA sequence: TGTGCCTCCGGGCCGGAGGGGGACGAGCAGTACTTC. Residues: CASGPEGDEQYF.

This clone appeared a single time. This sample includes further DNA sequences coding for the same CDR3. This chain's CDR3 is CASSPSETQYF. The CDR3 region has the DNA TGTGCCAGCAGCCCTTCGGAGACCCAGTACTTC. V is TRBV7-9 and J is TRBJ2-5; no firm D call. The CDR3 contains 11 residues. Germline assignment: CDR1 SEHNR and CDR2 FQNEAQ (reference sequence). The V end was cut by 5 bases, the J end by 5 bases, with 6 bases between.

This clone was found once. The sample has other DNA sequences that encode this CDR3 too. V and J are TRBV7-9 and TRBJ2-7; D not certain. Trimming left V 4 bases short and J 5 bases short, with 3 bases between. This CDR3 comprises 10 residues. Germline V CDR1 and CDR2: SEHNR, FQNEAQ (reference sequence). CDR3 protein: CASSSNEQYF. The CDR3 DNA reads as TGTGCCAGCAGCTCGAACGAGCAGTACTTC.

The chain recombines TRBV4-2 with TRBJ2-1; D uncertain. Trimming removed 0 bases at V and 2 bases at J, with 8 bases between. This CDR3 is 15 amino acids long. The germline V gene encodes CDR1 LGHNA and CDR2 YNFKEQ. CDR3 nucleotides: TGTGCCAGCAGCCAAGATTGGATCACCTACAATGAGCAGTTCTTC. Protein: CASSQDWITYNEQFF.

The rearrangement joins TRBV7-9 to TRBJ1-1, with TRBD1 matching over 7 bases. The trim removed 4 bases at V and 7 bases at J, leaving 9 bases unmatched. The CDR3 covers 14 residues. Germline values: CDR1 SEHNR, CDR2 FQNEAQ (reference sequence). The CDR3 DNA reads as TGTGCCAGCAGCTCACCGAAGACAGGGCGTGAAGCTTTCTTT. Translating gives CASSSPKTGREAFF.

The chain joins TRBV18 to TRBJ2-1; a weak D match, TRBD2 (6 bases). The CDR3 sequence is 20 residues long. Trimming shortened V by 3 bases and J by 5 bases, and 29 bases separated the two germline ends. The germline gives CDR1 KGHSH, CDR2 LQKENI. This CDR3 reads CASSPVGFGGARIPNNEQFF. CDR3 in DNA: TGTGCCAGCTCACCCGTTGGGTTCGGGGGAGCTAGAATACCCAACAATGAGCAGTTCTTC.

The sample holds one count of this clone. The gene calls are TRBV9 and TRBJ1-2; unclear D gene. CDR3 length equals 13 residues. With 2 bases removed from V and 6 bases from J, the gap between germline ends came to 11 bases. CDR1 is SGDLS, CDR2 YYNGEE, per germline. The CDR3 DNA is TGTGCCAGCAGCGTGTATAGTCGGAATGGCTACACCTTC. This gives the protein CASSVYSRNGYTF.

The chain combines TRBV7-2 with TRBJ2-3, with D unclear. The CDR3 loop spans 15 amino acids. Germline V gene sequence: CDR1 SGHTA, CDR2 FQGNSA. Trimming pared 5 bases from V and 0 bases from J, leaving 12 bases between. CDR3 sequence reads: CASSRDLASTDTQYF. CDR3 nucleotide sequence: TGTGCCAGCAGCAGAGACCTTGCTAGCACAGATACGCAGTATTTT.

The genes are TRBV6-5 and TRBJ2-7, with a weak D call TRBD1 (5 bases). V lost 5 bases, J lost 1 base, and 12 bases lay in between. CDR3 length: 14 residues. Germline CDR1 and CDR2: MNHEY and SVGAGI. Written as DNA, the CDR3 is TGTGCCAGCAGTCTGATGACAGCGTCCTACGAGCAGTACTTC. Translating gives CASSLMTASYEQYF.

The chain is built from TRBV27 and TRBJ2-7; TRBD2 aligns across 7 bases. Germline V CDR1 and CDR2: MNHEY, SMNVEV (reference sequence). The CDR3 loop spans 15 amino acids. J was trimmed by 2 bases and V by 5 bases; bases with no gene match: 9. CDR3 nucleotides: TGTGCCAGCAGTGCAAGACTAGCATTACCCTACGAGCAGTACTTC. Amino acid sequence: CASSARLALPYEQYF.

The genes are TRBV10-1 and TRBJ2-7; tentatively, D is TRBD1 (8 bases). The germline V gene has CDR1 WNHNN and CDR2 SYGVQD (reference sequence). This CDR3 contains 13 residues. V lost 5 bases to trimming and J lost 6 bases, with 14 bases between them. CDR3 sequence reads: CASSSTGGGEQYF. The DNA for the CDR3 is TGCGCCAGCAGTTCTACAGGGGGGGGCGAGCAGTACTTC.

The chain recombines TRBV6-5 with TRBJ2-1; TRBD2 matches at 7 bases. The length of the CDR3 is 11 residues. J lost 15 bases, V lost 5 bases, and 7 bases had no gene match. CDR1 is MNHEY and CDR2 is SVGAGI in the germline V gene. The chain's CDR3 is CASSRSGNTFF. CDR3 DNA: TGTGCCAGCAGTAGAAGCGGGAATACGTTCTTC.

The V and J genes are TRBV2 and TRBJ1-4, with a weak D call TRBD1 (5 bases). Germline V CDR1 and CDR2: SNHLY, FYNNEI. The CDR3 is 14 residues long. V was trimmed by 6 bases and J by 0 bases, leaving 8 bases between them. CDR3 protein: CASSQTATNEKLFF. The DNA for the CDR3 is TGTGCCAGCAGCCAGACAGCAACTAATGAAAAACTGTTTTTT.

The chain is built from TRBV6-1 and TRBJ2-2; D not resolved. Trimming left V 8 bases short and J 8 bases short, with 9 bases between. In germline, CDR1 is MNHNS, CDR2 SASEGT. There are 11 residues in the CDR3. CDR3: CASQLQGELFF. The CDR3 nucleotides read TGTGCCAGCCAACTTCAAGGGGAGCTGTTTTTT.